A selection of T cell receptor beta chains follows, all from one sample in a study of T-cell memory formation after mild COVID-19. TCRdb called the 5' RACE reads again in MiXCR, with one record for every CDR3 protein. The table records about 110,000 distinct CDR3 sequences, under 15% of them present only once. Specimen: PBMCs or a T cell subset sorted from them (not recorded which). Source of these receptors: a man between 18 and 35 years old who had mild COVID-19 (a few samples of this study predate the infection). Cell type and time point are not known. Each CDR3 is given with its conserved first and last residue.

v_call: TRBV19
j_call: TRBJ1-2
cdr3_length: 13
cdr3_aa: CASIQGEFYGYTF

v_call: TRBV29-1
j_call: TRBJ2-2
cdr3_length: 13
cdr3_aa: CSVVLANTGELFF

v_call: TRBV7-6
j_call: TRBJ1-1
cdr3_length: 17
cdr3_aa: CASSWDRGRNMNTEAFF

v_call: TRBV4-3
j_call: TRBJ2-7
cdr3_length: 15
cdr3_aa: CASSHGQGGTYEQYF

v_call: TRBV25-1
j_call: TRBJ2-6
cdr3_length: 13
cdr3_aa: CASSGAGANVLTF

v_call: TRBV13
j_call: TRBJ1-5
cdr3_length: 12
cdr3_aa: CASSPWGQPQHF

v_call: TRBV29-1
j_call: TRBJ2-2
cdr3_length: 13
cdr3_aa: CSVEEGNTGELFF

v_call: TRBV20-1
j_call: TRBJ2-5
cdr3_length: 18
cdr3_aa: CSASSGLAGDIKQETQYF

v_call: TRBV6-5
j_call: TRBJ2-5
cdr3_length: 15
cdr3_aa: CASSPSWTGQETQYF

v_call: TRBV5-1
j_call: TRBJ1-1
cdr3_length: 15
cdr3_aa: CASSEKQGLNTEAFF

v_call: TRBV7-5
j_call: TRBJ1-1
cdr3_length: 18
cdr3_aa: CISVPEASRTGLDTEAFF

v_call: TRBV5-1
j_call: TRBJ2-2
cdr3_length: 17
cdr3_aa: CASSLRLAGSNTGELFF

v_call: TRBV3-1
j_call: TRBJ2-7
cdr3_length: 14
cdr3_aa: CASSPHLAPYEQYF

v_call: TRBV11-2
j_call: TRBJ2-1
cdr3_length: 15
cdr3_aa: CASSAGTGYYNEQFF

v_call: TRBV5-1
j_call: TRBJ2-1
cdr3_length: 16
cdr3_aa: CASSSGLGGSYNEQFF

v_call: TRBV29-1
j_call: TRBJ2-2
cdr3_length: 14
cdr3_aa: CSAPGDSNTGELFF

v_call: TRBV5-5
j_call: TRBJ1-5
cdr3_length: 13
cdr3_aa: CASSLGWGQPQHF

v_call: TRBV29-1
j_call: TRBJ2-7
cdr3_length: 16
cdr3_aa: CSVEEKRTGGSYEQYF

v_call: TRBV2
j_call: TRBJ2-1
cdr3_length: 15
cdr3_aa: CASASGSYSYNEQFF

v_call: TRBV4-1
j_call: TRBJ1-1
cdr3_length: 18
cdr3_aa: CASSQDRQGAALNTEAFF

v_call: TRBV20-1
j_call: TRBJ2-1
cdr3_length: 21
cdr3_aa: CSAGRSDRDREEIGPYNEQFF

v_call: TRBV6-5
j_call: TRBJ2-3
cdr3_length: 17
cdr3_aa: CASSPAGLAYSTDTQYF

v_call: TRBV5-5
j_call: TRBJ2-7
cdr3_length: 15
cdr3_aa: CASSLEVLAPYEQYF

v_call: TRBV19
j_call: TRBJ2-7
cdr3_length: 14
cdr3_aa: CASRPRQGAYEQYF

v_call: TRBV4-3
j_call: TRBJ1-1
cdr3_length: 15
cdr3_aa: CASSQGGQENTEAFF

v_call: TRBV12-3/TRBV12-4
j_call: TRBJ1-2
cdr3_length: 14
cdr3_aa: CASSLGGAHYGYTF

v_call: TRBV20-1
j_call: TRBJ1-6
cdr3_length: 14
cdr3_aa: CSAREGGGDSPLHF